These 20 T cell receptor delta chains were all obtained from the same sample, sequenced in a study of gamma-delta chains in newborns, infants, children. TCRdb re-called clones from the reads via CATT. The table records roughly 7,100 delta-chain clones, 0.65% to 0.8% of them present only once. What was sequenced was blood. All receptors derive from a child who was a newborn, infant or young child, either healthy, febrile or measles-vaccinated (not recorded which).

This clone was found many times. The rearrangement joins TRDV2 to TRDJ3; 9 nucleotides match TRDD3. CDR1 and CDR2 from the germline V gene are GEAIGNYY and EKD. The length of the CDR3 is 19 residues. The V gene end was trimmed by 1 base and the J gene end by 2 bases; junction bases not matched to a gene: 8. The CDR3 protein is CACDTVGGDTTWDTRQMFF. DNA of the CDR3: TGTGCCTGTGACACGGTAGGGGGGGATACTACCTGGGACACCCGACAGATGTTTTTC.

In its sample, this clone is medium-sized. In the same sample, other DNA sequences code for this CDR3. The chain joins TRDV2 to TRDJ3; 10 bases line up with TRDD3. The CDR3 is 18 residues long. Trimming removed 3 bases from V and 1 base from J; junction bases left unmatched: 5. The V gene's germline CDR1 is GEAIGNYY and CDR2 EKD. CDR3: CACDLWGISSWDTRQMFF. The CDR3 bases are TGTGCCTGTGACCTCTGGGGGATATCTTCCTGGGACACCCGACAGATGTTTTTC.

This clone was seen a handful of times. This DNA's translation differs at residue 9 from TCRdb's protein, which comes from a much larger clone; a read error is likely, and the protein shown is translated from the DNA. The V call is TRDV2, the J call TRDJ2; D is undetermined. The V and J ends lost 4 bases and 1 base respectively, with 15 bases between them. Germline V CDR1 and CDR2: GEAIGNYY, EKD. The length of the CDR3 is 16 residues. CDR3 residues: CACDTVYDVLTAQLFF. CDR3 bases: TGTGCCTGTGATACCGTTTATGACGTTTTGACAGCACAACTCTTCTTT.

On this clone itself: One end of the junction does not line up with germline, which may come from a read error. The chain is built from TRDV2 and TRDJ2; 9 bases are a match to TRDD3. This CDR3 region has 17 residues. Germline CDR1 reads GEAIGNYY; CDR2 reads EKD. Written as DNA, the CDR3 is TGTGCCTGTGACACCCTGTGGACTGGGGGACCGACAGCACAACCCTTCTTT. This codes for CACDTLWTGGPTAQPFF.

Note on this clone: The TCRdb record carries a much larger clone's protein, which differs from this DNA's translation at residue 3; a read error is the likely cause, and the protein listed here is the DNA translation. The V gene is TRDV2, the J gene TRDJ3; 10 bases are a match to TRDD3. Germline CDR1 GEAIGNYY, CDR2 EKD. The CDR3 totals 18 residues. CDR3 amino acids: CAFDTGGFYSWDTRQMFF. For the CDR3, the DNA is TGTGCCTTTGACACTGGGGGATTTTACTCCTGGGACACCCGACAGATGTTTTTC.

V is TRDV2 and J is TRDJ3; 7 bases line up with TRDD3. The CDR3 extends over 18 amino acids. The J segment lost 0 bases and the V segment lost 3 bases, leaving 7 bases of the junction unmatched. Per germline, CDR1 GEAIGNYY and CDR2 EKD. CDR3 nucleotide sequence: TGTGCCTGTGACCACCTACTGGGGATCTCCTGGGACACCCGACAGATGTTTTTC. This sequence encodes CACDHLLGISWDTRQMFF.

As to this clone: The protein recorded in TCRdb matches a much larger clone and deviates from this DNA's translation at residue 10, suggesting a read error; the protein here is obtained by translating the DNA. J is TRDJ2 and V is TRDV2; TRDD3 aligns across 10 bases. The germline gives CDR1 GEAIGNYY, CDR2 EKD. The CDR3 totals 18 residues. With V trimmed by 2 bases and J by 0 bases, 8 bases remained unmatched. Written as DNA, the CDR3 is TGTGCCTGTGACAACTTACTGGGGGATTCATCTTTGACAGCACAACTCTTCTTT. It codes for CACDNLLGDSSLTAQLFF.

By share, this clone ranks as large. Other DNA sequences in this sample translate to the same CDR3. The CDR3 bases are TGTGCCTGTGAGCCTATTGGGGGATATAAACTCATCTTT. It is translated as CACEPIGGYKLIF. The chain joins TRDV2 to TRDJ1; 8 bases match TRDD3. The trim removed 4 bases at V and 6 bases at J, leaving 6 bases unmatched. The CDR3 totals 13 residues. The germline V gene encodes CDR1 GEAIGNYY and CDR2 EKD.

Regarding this clone: This DNA translates differently at residue 9 from the TCRdb protein, which is that of a much larger clone; a read error is likely, and the protein shown is the DNA's own translation. The sample holds other DNA sequences that translate to the same CDR3. The V gene is TRDV2, the J gene TRDJ3; 7 nucleotides match TRDD3. CDR3 length equals 16 residues. The germline V gene has CDR1 GEAIGNYY and CDR2 EKD. After removal of 3 bases from V and 5 bases from J, the junction contained 6 bases not matched to a gene. The CDR3: CACDQLGTRDTRQMFF. CDR3 sequence (DNA): TGTGCCTGTGACCAACTGGGGACCAGGGACACCCGACAGATGTTTTTC.

In its sample, this clone was seen a few times. The protein held in TCRdb is that of a much larger clone and does not match this DNA's translation at residue 3, likely because of a read error; the protein shown is translated from the DNA. The same CDR3 arises from other DNA sequences in this sample as well. The rearrangement uses TRDV2 and TRDJ3; 12 positions match TRDD3. This CDR3 spans 18 amino acids. Germline loops: CDR1 GEAIGNYY, CDR2 EKD. CDR3 sequence: CARDTGGYSSWDTRQMFF. The CDR3, as DNA: TGTGCCCGTGACACTGGGGGATACAGCTCCTGGGACACCCGACAGATGTTTTTC.

At least ten counts were recorded for this clone. A read error likely explains this, since a far larger clone differs by one base. CDR3 residues: CACDAWGITAQLFF. Here the CDR3 DNA reads TGTGCCTGTGACGCCTGGGGGATAACAGCACAACTCTTCTTT. The chain has TRDV2 and TRDJ2, with 10 bases that match TRDD3. CDR3 length: 14 amino acids. The V gene end was trimmed by 3 bases and the J gene end by 5 bases; junction bases not matched to a gene: 2. Germline V gene data show CDR1 as GEAIGNYY and CDR2 as EKD.

This clone came up a few times. A read error is the likely source, as a far larger clone sits one nucleotide away. Other DNA sequences in the sample encode the same CDR3. This sequence joins TRDV2 and TRDJ3, with 9 bases that match TRDD3. The CDR3 runs to 19 residues. V gave up 2 bases and J gave up 0 bases; unmatched junction bases: 7. Germline V CDR1 and CDR2: GEAIGNYY, EKD. The CDR3 bases are TGTGCCTGTGACAAACTGGGGGACAGACGCTCCTGGGACACCCGACAGATGTTTTTC. Residues: CACDKLGDRRSWDTRQMFF.

This clone was counted at least ten times. This could be a read error, since a much larger clone is one nucleotide away. The chain employs TRDV2 and TRDJ1; 10 bases fit TRDD3. CDR3 length: 14 amino acids. The germline CDR1 and CDR2 sequences are GEAIGNYY and EKD. The CDR3: CARDLLGDTDKLIF. The CDR3 nucleotides are TGTGCCCGTGATCTACTGGGGGATACCGATAAACTCATCTTT.

This clone was recorded a few times. The chain carries TRDV2 and TRDJ3; 8 nucleotides match TRDD3. This CDR3 is built from 17 residues. The J segment lost 3 bases and the V segment lost 5 bases, leaving 8 bases of the junction unmatched. Germline CDR1 and CDR2: GEAIGNYY and EKD. The CDR3 DNA reads TGTGCCTGTGGGGGATACCGGAGCGTCTGGGACACCCGACAGATGTTTTTC. It codes for CACGGYRSVWDTRQMFF.

On this clone itself: For this DNA, TCRdb reports the protein of a much larger clone, which diverges at residue 11, most likely from a read error; the protein presented here is translated directly from the DNA. The V and J genes are TRDV2 and TRDJ2; TRDD3 matches at 10 bases. J lost 0 bases, V lost 2 bases, and 8 bases had no gene match. Germline V gives CDR1 GEAIGNYY, CDR2 EKD. The CDR3 extends over 18 amino acids. This CDR3 reads CACDNLLGDAPLTAQLFF. The CDR3 bases are TGTGCCTGTGACAACTTACTGGGGGATGCACCTTTGACAGCACAACTCTTCTTT.

As regards this clone: Other nucleotide sequences from this sample produce the same CDR3. This sequence joins TRDV2 and TRDJ3, with 7 positions matching TRDD3. CDR1 is GEAIGNYY, CDR2 EKD, per germline. V was pared by 1 base and J by 0 bases, with 8 bases of the junction left unmatched. This CDR3 has 19 amino acids. Here the CDR3 DNA reads TGTGCCTGTGACACTCTGGGGGCTCTGATCTCCTGGGACACCCGACAGATGTTTTTC. Translation: CACDTLGALISWDTRQMFF.

A remark on this clone: Being one base from a much bigger clone, this may be a read error. Other DNA variants within this sample encode the same CDR3. V usage is TRDV1 and J usage is TRDJ3, with 10 bases lining up with TRDD3. Germline V gene data show CDR1 as TSWWSYY and CDR2 as QGS. This CDR3 is 21 amino acids long. CDR3 amino acids: CALGPKGDWGIASWDTRQMFF. The DNA for the CDR3 is TGTGCTCTTGGGCCTAAAGGTGACTGGGGGATTGCCTCCTGGGACACCCGACAAATGTTTTTC.

This clone was observed at least ten times. A much larger clone sits a single nucleotide away, making a read error possible. The sample has other DNA sequences that encode this CDR3 too. The rearrangement joins TRDV2 to TRDJ3, with 8 positions matching TRDD3. The junction had 5 bases not matched to a gene; V was cut back by 1 base and J by 1 base. Germline assignment: CDR1 GEAIGNYY and CDR2 EKD. This CDR3 comprises 18 residues. The CDR3: CACDTGGSASWDTRQMFF. In DNA form, the CDR3 reads TGTGCCTGTGACACTGGGGGATCCGCGTCCTGGGACACCCGACAGATGTTTTTC.

This clone has more than one count but fewer than ten. With a much larger clone just one base away, this may be a read error. The rearrangement joins TRDV2 to TRDJ3; D uncertain. V was trimmed by 0 bases and J by 0 bases, leaving 14 bases between them. Germline V lookup: CDR1 GEAIGNYY, CDR2 EKD. This CDR3 region has 19 residues. The CDR3 reads CACDTVGSASSWDTRQMFF. In DNA, the CDR3 is TGTGCCTGTGACACCGTCGGATCCGCTAGCTCCTGGGACACCCGACAGATGTTTTTC.

There are a few counts of this clone. This may arise from a read error, as a much more abundant clone is one base away. The V and J genes are TRDV2 and TRDJ3; 8 bases fit TRDD3. With V trimmed by 2 bases and J by 2 bases, 4 bases remained unmatched. The V gene's germline CDR1 is GEAIGNYY and CDR2 EKD. The CDR3 is 17 residues long. The CDR3 DNA sequence: TGTGCCTGTGACAAACTGGGGGGTACCTGGGACACCCGACAGATGTTTTTC. Translation gives CACDKLGGTWDTRQMFF.